Listed below are T cell receptor beta chains from one sample, sequenced in a study of tumor-infiltrating lymphocytes in primary liver carcinoma. TCRdb processed the multiplex PCR reads anew with MiXCR; each CDR3 protein has one entry. This table holds tens of thousands of distinct CDR3 sequences, roughly 77% found once. The sequenced material came from liver tumor tissue from sampling region 3. These receptors originate from a woman younger than 45 with primary liver carcinoma and hepatitis B virus infection. Both conserved end residues are part of each CDR3. A D gene is named only where the DNA matches it firmly. Clone size appears in some rows only: once, few, many, or a class for an expanded clone.

abundance	j_gene	d_gene	v_gene	CDR3nt	CDR3aa
-	TRBJ2-2	TRBD2	TRBV4-3	TGCGCCAGCAGCGTACTAGCGGGAGGGCCCCGTTCGAGCATCGGGGAACTGTTTTTT	CASSVLAGGPRSSIGELFF
-	TRBJ1-1	-	TRBV12-3/TRBV12-4	TGTACCAGCAGTATGGGGGGCTATGAAGCTTTCTTC	CTSSMGGYEAFF
-	TRBJ2-1	TRBD2	TRBV11-2	TGTGCCAGCAGCTTCCGGACTAGCAGGTACAACGAGCAGTTCTTC	CASSFRTSRYNEQFF
-	TRBJ2-5	TRBD1	TRBV11-2	TGTCCCAGCAGCTGGAGACAGGGGGAAGGGACCCACTACTTC	CPSSWRQGEGTHYF
many	TRBJ2-3	-	TRBV29-1	TGTAGCGTACACAGGGGGGGGATCACAGATACGCAGTATTTT	CSVHRGGITDTQYF
-	TRBJ2-7	-	TRBV21-1	TGTGCCAGCAGCATTGGCAGGGGGCTCTACGTGCAATACTTC	CASSIGRGLYVQYF
medium-sized	TRBJ2-7	-	TRBV5-8	TGTGCCAGCAGCTTCAATGGACAGCCCTACGAGCAGTACTTC	CASSFNGQPYEQYF
-	TRBJ1-2	-	TRBV5-4	TGTGGCAGCAGCACCCATGGAATGGGGGGCTACACCTTC	CGSSTHGMGGYTF
many	TRBJ2-3	-	TRBV4-2	TGTGCCAGCAGCCAAGAGGAGGGGGGCTCAGATACGCAGTATTTT	CASSQEEGGSDTQYF
many	TRBJ2-2	-	TRBV5-1	TGCGCCAGCAGCTTTGACCTAGCTAACACCGGGGAGCTGTTTTTT	CASSFDLANTGELFF
-	TRBJ2-2	-	TRBV11-3	TGTGCAAGCAACTCTCTGGGAGCAGCGACTGGGGAGCTATTTTTT	CASNSLGAATGELFF
-	TRBJ2-1	TRBD2	TRBV11-3	TGTGCCAGCAGCCGACTAGCGTGGGGGGGGTATGGTCAGTCCTTC	CASSRLAWGGYGQSF
-	TRBJ2-1	TRBD2	TRBV11-2	TGTGCTAGCAGGGTTACTAGCGGGAGGGCCCGCAATGAACGGTTCTTC	CASRVTSGRARNERFF
once	TRBJ1-5	-	TRBV12-5	TGTGCTAGTGGTCGAGAAGGGACGGCCTGGGATAGCAATCAGCCCCAGCATTTT	CASGREGTAWDSNQPQHF
-	TRBJ2-1	-	TRBV10-3	TGTGCCATCAGTCCCATGACGACCCGGAATGAGCAGTTCTTC	CAISPMTTRNEQFF
many	TRBJ2-1	TRBD1	TRBV28	TGTGCCAGCAGATCCGGGACAGGGGAGGTTATTGAGCAGTTCTTC	CASRSGTGEVIEQFF
-	TRBJ2-1	TRBD2	TRBV11-2	TGTGCCAGCAGCTTAGAGGCTGCTAGCGGGAGGGCCTATGAGCAGTTGTTC	CASSLEAASGRAYEQLF
-	TRBJ2-1	-	TRBV27	TGTGCCGGCAGTTTACGACAGGGAGGCTACAATGAACAGTTCTTC	CAGSLRQGGYNEQFF
once	TRBJ2-1	-	TRBV5-6	TGTGCCAGCAGCTTGCGGACAGAGCTATCGCAGTTCTTC	CASSLRTELSQFF
-	TRBJ2-1	TRBD2	TRBV12-3/TRBV12-4	TGTGCCAGCAGTCCCAGTTGGGCTAGCGGGCTCCACAATGAGCGGTTCTTC	CASSPSWASGLHNERFF
-	TRBJ2-7	TRBD2	TRBV4-3	TGCGCCAGCAGCCAAGCTGTGTCGGGGGGTCACATTAGCTACGAGCGATACTTC	CASSQAVSGGHISYERYF
-	TRBJ2-6	-	TRBV7-8	TGTGCCAGCAGCCTAGTTTTAGGTTCTGGGGCCAACGTCCTGAGTTTC	CASSLVLGSGANVLSF
-	TRBJ2-1	-	TRBV6-6	TGTGCCAGCAGTTGGCTAGTGGGAACCTCTTGGGAGCAGTTCTTC	CASSWLVGTSWEQFF
-	TRBJ2-7	TRBD2	TRBV10-2	TGCGCCAGCAACAGACCGGGACTAGCGGGAGAGCAGTACTTC	CASNRPGLAGEQYF
-	TRBJ2-7	TRBD2	TRBV5-1	TGCGCCATCAGTTTGGGACTAGCGGGAAATCTGGTCGAGCAGTACTTC	CAISLGLAGNLVEQYF
-	TRBJ2-2	-	TRBV5-5	TGTGCCAACAGCTCGCCTAGGACTTGGAACACCGGGGAGCTGTTTTTT	CANSSPRTWNTGELFF
-	TRBJ2-7	TRBD2	TRBV4-3	TGCGCCAGCAGCCAAGTTGTGACGGGGGGTCACATCAGCTACGAGCAGTATTTC	CASSQVVTGGHISYEQYF
-	TRBJ2-1	TRBD1	TRBV7-8	TGTGCCAGCGGCCCCTTCGGGACAGAGGTTTACAATGAGCAGTTCTTC	CASGPFGTEVYNEQFF
many	TRBJ1-1	TRBD1	TRBV6-5	TGTGCCAGCAGTTATGGACAGGGAGGAACTGAAGCTTTCTTT	CASSYGQGGTEAFF
-	TRBJ2-2	-	TRBV11-1	TGTGCCGGCAGCTTAGTAGGGGGTATGAACACCGGGGAGCTGTTTTTT	CAGSLVGGMNTGELFF
many	TRBJ2-1	TRBD2	TRBV7-3	TGTGCCAGCAGCTTAGGTTTGGTAGCGGGAGGGTTCAATGAGCAGTTCTTC	CASSLGLVAGGFNEQFF
once	TRBJ1-1	-	TRBV28	TGTGCCAGAAGTTTATACCGGGGGGGGAACACTGAAGCTTGCTTT	CARSLYRGGNTEACF
-	TRBJ2-7	TRBD2	TRBV11-2	TGTGCCAGCAGCTTAACCAGCGGGAACGAGCAGTACTTC	CASSLTSGNEQYF
-	TRBJ1-1	-	TRBV20-1	TGCAGTGCTCCTTTTGGGGGCGTCACTGAAGCTTTCTTT	CSAPFGGVTEAFF
-	TRBJ2-1	-	TRBV4-2	TGTCCCAGCAGCCAAGACAGGCTGAATCAGTTCTTC	CPSSQDRLNQFF
-	TRBJ1-2	-	TRBV11-2	TGTGCCAGCAGCTTAGATGGGATTGCAGGGAAAGGCTACACTTTC	CASSLDGIAGKGYTF
once	TRBJ2-3	TRBD2	TRBV4-3	TGCGACAGCAGCCAAGCTGTGACGGGGGGTCACATTAGCTACGAGCAGTATTTT	CDSSQAVTGGHISYEQYF